One sample yielded the 11 T cell receptor beta chains listed below, sequenced in a study of blood T cell repertoires in COVID-19. Measured with immunoSEQ multiplex PCR; TCRdb has only the in-frame clones, and not every one. Of about 160,000 clones in the sample, 75% to 90% are singletons; the top ten hold approximately 3%. The sample taken for sequencing was peripheral blood. All receptors derive from a human donor with acute or convalescent COVID-19. The donor label of this sample is uncertain.

This clone was counted a single time. This chain connects TRBV4-1 to TRBJ1-5; D not resolved. The CDR3 is made up of 16 amino acids. V dropped 0 bases and J dropped 3 bases, with 12 bases sitting between them. Germline V CDR1 and CDR2: MGHRA, YSYEKL. CDR3 sequence (DNA): TGCGCCAGCAGCCAAGAGAGGTGGCAGTCCAATCAGCCCCAGCATTTT. Its protein is CASSQERWQSNQPQHF.

The chain recombines TRBV11-3 with TRBJ2-3; possibly TRBD2 for D (6 bases). Germline V gives CDR1 SGHNT, CDR2 YENEEA. This CDR3 has 14 residues. V was clipped by 1 base and J by 2 bases, with 7 bases between them. This chain's CDR3 is CASSLGGDTDTQYF. CDR3 DNA sequence: TGTGCCAGCAGCTTAGGGGGGGACACAGATACGCAGTATTTT.

The J gene is TRBJ1-6, the V gene TRBV9; the match to TRBD1 covers 9 bases. Germline CDR1 and CDR2: SGDLS and YYNGEE. This CDR3 has 14 amino acids. V lost 6 bases to trimming and J lost 7 bases; unmatched junction nucleotides: 5. The DNA for the CDR3 is TGTGCCAGCACGGGGACAGGGCAAAATTCACCCCTCCACTTT. Its protein product is CASTGTGQNSPLHF. Full variable domain (remainder filled in from reference TRBV9 and TRBJ1-6): DSGVTQTPKHLITATGQRVTLRCSPRSGDLSVYWYQQSLDQGLQFLIQYYNGEERAKGNILERFSAQQFPDLHSELNLSSLELGDSALYFCASTGTGQNSPLHFGNGTRLTVT.

The rearrangement links TRBV24-1 to TRBJ2-2, with D possibly matching TRBD2 (6 bases). V gave up 2 bases and J gave up 4 bases, with 13 bases separating them. This CDR3 has 16 residues. Germline V gene sequence: CDR1 KGHDR, CDR2 SFDVKD. CDR3 coding DNA: TGTGCCACCAGTGATTCTGCCGGGAGTGGCACCGGGGAGCTGTTTTTT. Residues: CATSDSAGSGTGELFF.

The chain has TRBV27 and TRBJ1-5, with 11 bases lining up with TRBD1. Trimming removed 5 bases from V and 2 bases from J; junction bases left unmatched: 5. The germline CDR1 and CDR2 sequences are MNHEY and SMNVEV (reference sequence). This CDR3 contains 16 residues. In DNA form, the CDR3 reads TGTGCCAGCAGTCGAGGACAGGGGGCAGGCAATCAGCCCCAGCATTTT. Translation gives CASSRGQGAGNQPQHF.

The chain combines TRBV6-1 with TRBJ2-2; TRBD2 aligns across 9 bases. J was trimmed by 5 bases and V by 3 bases; bases with no gene match: 13. This CDR3 is 18 amino acids long. Germline CDR1 and CDR2: MNHNS and SASEGT. The CDR3, as DNA: TGTGCCAGCAGTGACCGGGACTCGCGGGGGGGCCGGACCGGGGAGCTGTTTTTT. It specifies CASSDRDSRGGRTGELFF.

The chain is built from TRBV6-5 and TRBJ2-7, with D possibly being TRBD1 (6 bases). This CDR3 has 14 amino acids. CDR1 MNHEY and CDR2 SVGAGI come from the germline V gene. Trimming removed 5 bases from V and 2 bases from J, with 13 bases in between. The CDR3 here is CASSPGAVTYEQYF. The CDR3 bases are TGTGCCAGCAGTCCAGGGGCCGTGACCTACGAGCAGTACTTC.

The chain carries TRBV19 and TRBJ2-3, with 8 bases matching TRBD2. CDR1 is LNHDA, CDR2 SQIVND, per germline (reference sequence). This CDR3 comprises 15 residues. V lost 5 bases and J lost 1; bases outside the gene matches: 5. Here the CDR3 reads CASSLSGGRTDTQYF. Written as DNA, the CDR3 is TGTGCCAGTAGTCTCTCGGGGGGGCGCACAGATACGCAGTATTTT.

This sequence joins TRBV27 and TRBJ1-1, with D perhaps matching TRBD1 (6 bases). Germline V gives CDR1 MNHEY, CDR2 SMNVEV (reference sequence). The CDR3 is 14 residues long. V lost 6 bases to trimming and J lost 3 bases, with 14 bases between them. The CDR3 loop is CASRTGQFDTEAFF. CDR3 nucleotides: TGTGCCAGCAGGACCGGACAGTTCGACACTGAAGCTTTCTTT.

As DNA, the CDR3 is TGTGCCAGCAGCCGAAAAACGCTAGGCTACACCTTC. Its translation is CASSRKTLGYTF. The rearrangement joins TRBV7-8 to TRBJ1-2; D is uncertain. The CDR3 length is 12 residues. V lost 5 bases and J lost 8, with 12 bases in between. Germline V gives CDR1 SGHVS, CDR2 FQNEAQ.

The V gene is TRBV10-3, the J gene TRBJ2-5; 7 nucleotides agree with TRBD2. Germline CDR1 and CDR2: ENHRY and SYGVKD. The CDR3 spans 13 residues. With 9 bases clipped from V and 2 bases from J, the junction kept 6 bases outside the gene matches. CDR3 nucleotides: TGTGCCATAAAGCGGGACTTTCAAGAGACCCAGTACTTC. Protein product: CAIKRDFQETQYF.